This T cell receptor (beta chain) was profiled in a study of T cell responses to AZD1222 COVID-19 vaccine. For the study at large: Second-dose intervals of approximately 4 or approximately 12 weeks were pooled.

Turning to this clone: Its antigen is not known.

Whole-study findings and limits: The number of AZD1222 recipients seropositive at baseline was only 5 to 7. Donors, mostly white British, included more females; clonal diversity was possibly underestimated.

Clones were read by immunoSEQ multiplex PCR, and TCRdb kept only the in-frame ones, dropping some. The sample lists over 150,000 clones; over 85% were seen once. The length of the CDR3 is 13 residues. The germline V and J ends were trimmed by 4 bases and 4 bases, with 8 bases remaining between them. Germline V CDR1 and CDR2: SGHVS, FNYEAQ. The chain combines TRBV7-6 with TRBJ1-5; D not resolved. The sample consisted of peripheral blood, taken on day 0 of AZD1222 vaccination. The receptor was isolated from an adult in good health. The CDR3 loop is CASSSWENQPQHF. CDR3 in DNA: TGTGCCAGCAGCTCGTGGGAAAATCAGCCCCAGCATTTT.